This TCR beta chain was profiled in a study of monozygotic twins with inflammatory bowel disease. General observations from the study: IBD patients, compared with healthy twins, shared fewer clonotypes with others (especially with disease activity).

The CDR3 extends over 16 amino acids. The germline V gene encodes CDR1 SGDLS and CDR2 YYNGEE. Nested amplification of TCRalpha and TCRbeta cDNA involved two PCRs of around 15 and 9 cycles. TCRdb reprocessed the 5' RACE reads, keeping one entry per CDR3 protein, no DNA. This sample lists about 160,000 distinct CDR3 sequences; its ten largest clones have roughly 2.4%. Concerning this clonotype itself: Its specificity is unknown.

The J gene is TRBJ2-3, the V gene TRBV9; the TCRdb call, TRBD1, lacks DNA for checking. Sample: blood. The clonotype was recovered from a human donor with ulcerative colitis or Crohn's disease, or a healthy co-twin of an affected twin (not recorded which). CDR3 region: CASSPPRADDTDTQYF.